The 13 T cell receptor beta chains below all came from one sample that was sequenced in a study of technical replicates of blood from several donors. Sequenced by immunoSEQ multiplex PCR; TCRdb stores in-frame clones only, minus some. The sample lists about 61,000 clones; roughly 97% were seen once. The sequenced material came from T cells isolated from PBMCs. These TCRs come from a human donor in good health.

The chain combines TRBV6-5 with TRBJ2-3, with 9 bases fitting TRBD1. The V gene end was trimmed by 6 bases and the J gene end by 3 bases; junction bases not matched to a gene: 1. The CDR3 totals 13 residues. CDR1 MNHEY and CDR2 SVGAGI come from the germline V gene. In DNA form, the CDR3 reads TGTGCCAGCAGGGACAGGGGTACAGATACGCAGTATTTT. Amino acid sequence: CASRDRGTDTQYF.

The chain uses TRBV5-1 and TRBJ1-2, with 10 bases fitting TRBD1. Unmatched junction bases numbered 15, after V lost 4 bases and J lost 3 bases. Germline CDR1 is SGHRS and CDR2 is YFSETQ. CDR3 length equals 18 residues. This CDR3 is CASSQVPPGTGADYGYTF. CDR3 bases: TGCGCCAGCAGCCAAGTGCCACCCGGGACAGGGGCGGACTATGGCTACACCTTC.

The CDR3 spells CASSQVQGELGEQFF. In DNA, the CDR3 is TGTGCCAGCAGCCAAGTCCAGGGGGAACTGGGTGAGCAGTTCTTC. The chain links TRBV4-2 to TRBJ2-1; TRBD1 agrees at 7 bases. The CDR3 sequence is 15 residues long. V was pared by 1 base and J by 9 bases, with 9 bases of the junction left unmatched. The germline V gene has CDR1 LGHNA and CDR2 YNFKEQ.

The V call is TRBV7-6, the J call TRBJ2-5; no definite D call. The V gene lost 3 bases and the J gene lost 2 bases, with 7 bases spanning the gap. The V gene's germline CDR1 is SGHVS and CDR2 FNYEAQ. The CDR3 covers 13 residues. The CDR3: CASSFGWQETQYF. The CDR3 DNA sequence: TGTGCCAGCAGCTTCGGTTGGCAAGAGACCCAGTACTTC.

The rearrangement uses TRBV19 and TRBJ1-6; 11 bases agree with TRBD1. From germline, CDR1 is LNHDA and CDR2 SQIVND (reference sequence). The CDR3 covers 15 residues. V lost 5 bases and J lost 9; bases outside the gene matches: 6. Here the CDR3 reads CASSSTGTGGSPLHF. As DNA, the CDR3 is TGTGCCAGTAGTTCCACCGGGACAGGGGGTTCACCCCTCCACTTT.

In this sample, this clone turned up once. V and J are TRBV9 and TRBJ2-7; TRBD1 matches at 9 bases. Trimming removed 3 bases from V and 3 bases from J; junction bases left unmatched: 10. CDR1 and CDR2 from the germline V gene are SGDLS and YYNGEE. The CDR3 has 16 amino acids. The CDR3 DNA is TGTGCCAGCAGCGGAACCGCCGGGACAGGGAGCTACGAGCAGTACTTC. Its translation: CASSGTAGTGSYEQYF.

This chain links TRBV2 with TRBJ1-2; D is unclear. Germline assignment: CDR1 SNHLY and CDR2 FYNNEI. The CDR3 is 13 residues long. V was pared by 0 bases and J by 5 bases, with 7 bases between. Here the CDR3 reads CASSEATGYGYTF. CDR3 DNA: TGTGCCAGCAGTGAAGCCACGGGATATGGCTACACCTTC. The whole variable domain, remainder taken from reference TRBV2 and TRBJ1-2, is EPEVTQTPSHQVTQMGQEVILRCVPISNHLYFYWYRQILGQKVEFLVSFYNNEISEKSEIFDDQFSVERPDGSNFTLKIRSTKLEDSAMYFCASSEATGYGYTFGSGTRLTVV.

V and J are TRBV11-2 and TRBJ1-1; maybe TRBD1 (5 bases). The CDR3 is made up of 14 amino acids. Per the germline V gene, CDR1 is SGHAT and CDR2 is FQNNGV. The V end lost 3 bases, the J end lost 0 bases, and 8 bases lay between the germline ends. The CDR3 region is CASSLQGLNTEAFF. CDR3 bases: TGTGCCAGCAGCTTGCAGGGTTTGAACACTGAAGCTTTCTTT. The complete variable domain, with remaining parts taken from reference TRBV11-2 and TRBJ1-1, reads EAGVAQSPRYKIIEKRQSVAFWCNPISGHATLYWYQQILGQGPKLLIQFQNNGVVDDSQLPKDRFSAERLKGVDSTLKIQPAKLEDSAVYLCASSLQGLNTEAFFGQGTRLTVV.

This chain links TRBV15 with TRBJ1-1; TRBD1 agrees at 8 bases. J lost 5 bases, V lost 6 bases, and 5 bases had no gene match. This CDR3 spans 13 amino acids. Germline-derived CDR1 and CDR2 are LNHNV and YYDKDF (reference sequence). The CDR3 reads CATRVTGETEAFF. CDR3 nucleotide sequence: TGTGCCACCAGGGTGACAGGGGAGACTGAAGCTTTCTTT.

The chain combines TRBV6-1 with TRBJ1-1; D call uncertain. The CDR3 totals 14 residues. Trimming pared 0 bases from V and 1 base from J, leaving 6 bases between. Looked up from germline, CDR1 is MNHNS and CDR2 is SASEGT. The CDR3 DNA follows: TGTGCCAGCAGTGAAGCGGGCAGGAACACTGAAGCTTTCTTT. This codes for CASSEAGRNTEAFF.

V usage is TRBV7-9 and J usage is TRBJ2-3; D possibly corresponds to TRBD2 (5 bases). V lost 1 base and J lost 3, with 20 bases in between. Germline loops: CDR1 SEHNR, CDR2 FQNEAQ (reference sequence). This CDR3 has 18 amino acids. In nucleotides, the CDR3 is TGTGCCAGCAGCTTAGTGGTCCTTAGCCGGAGGAAGACAGATACGCAGTATTTT. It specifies CASSLVVLSRRKTDTQYF.

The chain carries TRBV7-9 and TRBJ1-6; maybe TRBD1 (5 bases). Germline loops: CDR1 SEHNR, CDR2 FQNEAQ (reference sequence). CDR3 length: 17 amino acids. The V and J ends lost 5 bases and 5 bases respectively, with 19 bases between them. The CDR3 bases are TGTGCCAGCAGCACTCAGACAGCCGACCTAAATAATTCACCCCTCCACTTT. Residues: CASSTQTADLNNSPLHF.

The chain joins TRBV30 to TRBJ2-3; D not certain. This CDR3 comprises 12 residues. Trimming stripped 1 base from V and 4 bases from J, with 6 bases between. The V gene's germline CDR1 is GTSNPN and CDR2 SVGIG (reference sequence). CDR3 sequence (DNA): TGTGCCTGGAGTGCCACGGCAGATACGCAGTATTTT. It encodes CAWSATADTQYF. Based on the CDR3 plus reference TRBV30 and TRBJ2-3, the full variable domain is SQTIHQWPATLVQPVGSPLSLECTVEGTSNPNLYWYRQAAGRGLQLLFYSVGIGQISSEVPQNLSASRPQDRQFILSSKKLLLSDSGFYLCAWSATADTQYFGPGTRLTVL.